This T cell receptor beta chain stems from a study of blood T cell repertoires in COVID-19 (dated by TCRdb to about 2020). Background on the whole study: The collaborator samples originated in the United States, Italy and Spain and spanned the acute and convalescent phases of COVID-19. The repertoires were released in a freely available public database intended as a resource for research on the immune response to SARS-CoV-2. The prospective study material was composed of cDNA or gDNA derived from T cells, B-cell-depleted T cells, or PBMCs. Sample metadata almost always included a de-identified subject ID, COVID-19 status, age in years and sex. The dataset comprised deeply sampled blood TCRbeta repertoires from subjects exposed to, actively infected with, or recovered from COVID-19. The samples were drawn from the first 160 participants of the ongoing ImmuneRACE study and from over a thousand subjects provided by 6 global collaborators. Where available, HLA class I and class II types were taken from metadata supplied by the sample provider and were not determined by assay-based typing. General conclusions and limits of the study: Clinical and demographic metadata were provided uncurated, with the amount varying by source and participant.

The immunoSEQ Assay, a bias-controlled multiplex PCR, was used to amplify TCRbeta CDR3 regions from genomic DNA. The paper's data handling went like this. The number of nucleated cells in each sample was estimated by amplification of reference gene primers within the assay. To quantify the absolute abundance of each unique TCRbeta CDR3 rearrangement, sequence reads were collapsed and filtered. For each sample, productive Simpson clonality was calculated by taking the square root of Simpson's diversity index across productive rearrangements. TCRdb holds this immuneACCESS table with in-frame rearrangements only. Some clones are missing; in checked studies, unresolved V genes explain under half, and the rest has no known cause. That table is the source of V, J and clone size, and D and trimming were worked out from the DNA. This sample is represented by roughly 120,000 clones; 80% of them were singletons. The ten largest account for approximately 1.8% of the sample.

The collaborating institutions used their own protocols to collect whole blood in K2EDTA tubes. Collaborator samples were shipped for TCRbeta analysis as frozen whole blood, isolated PBMCs, or DNA extracted from either sample type. CDR1 and CDR2, looked up from the germline V gene (reference sequence), are SEHNR and FQNEAQ. Germline trimming: 5 bases from V, 12 bases from J; junction bases outside gene matches: 11. Its CDR3 holds 13 amino acids, cysteine through phenylalanine. This entry keeps only the CDR3 DNA: 39 bases, framed from base 1. As for this clone: It has no known antigen specificity. No qualities accompany the bases; no much larger clone lies one base away.

The chain is assembled from TRBV7-9 and TRBJ2-7; 9 central nucleotides agree with TRBD1. Sequenced sample: peripheral blood. The receptor was derived from a man aged 70 or older with acute or convalescent COVID-19. This receptor carries the CDR3 CASSTTNRGRMYF. The nucleotides are TGTGCCAGCAGCACAACAAACAGGGGGCGCATGTACTTC.